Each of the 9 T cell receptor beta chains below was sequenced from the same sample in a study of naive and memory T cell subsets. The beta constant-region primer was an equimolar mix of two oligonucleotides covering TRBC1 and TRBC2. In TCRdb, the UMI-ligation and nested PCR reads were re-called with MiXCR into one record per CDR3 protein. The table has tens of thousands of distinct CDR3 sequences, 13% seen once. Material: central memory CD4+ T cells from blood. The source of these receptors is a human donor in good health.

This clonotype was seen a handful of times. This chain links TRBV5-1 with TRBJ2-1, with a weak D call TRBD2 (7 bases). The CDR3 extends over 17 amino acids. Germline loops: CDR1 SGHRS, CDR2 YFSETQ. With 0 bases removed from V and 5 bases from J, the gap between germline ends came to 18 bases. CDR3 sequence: CASSLGSGGPQDNEQFF. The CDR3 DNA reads TGCGCCAGCAGCTTGGGGTCCGGGGGGCCCCAGGACAATGAGCAGTTCTTC.

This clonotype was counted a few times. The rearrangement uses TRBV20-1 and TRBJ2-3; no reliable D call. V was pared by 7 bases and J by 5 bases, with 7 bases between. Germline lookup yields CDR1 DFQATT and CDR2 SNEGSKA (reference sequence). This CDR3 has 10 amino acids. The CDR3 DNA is TGCAGTGTGGGTCAAGATACGCAGTATTTT. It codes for CSVGQDTQYF.

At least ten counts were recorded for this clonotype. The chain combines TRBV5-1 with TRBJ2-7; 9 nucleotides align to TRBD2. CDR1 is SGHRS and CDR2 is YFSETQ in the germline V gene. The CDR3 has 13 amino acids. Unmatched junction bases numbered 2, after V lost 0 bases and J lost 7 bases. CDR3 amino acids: CASSLGLAGEQYF. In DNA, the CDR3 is TGCGCCAGCAGCTTGGGGCTAGCGGGGGAGCAGTACTTC.

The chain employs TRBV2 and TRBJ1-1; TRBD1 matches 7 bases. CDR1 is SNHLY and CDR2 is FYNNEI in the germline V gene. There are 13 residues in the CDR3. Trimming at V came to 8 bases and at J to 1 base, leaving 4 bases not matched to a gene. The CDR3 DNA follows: TGTGCCAGCTCCCGGACAGGGAACACTGAAGCTTTCTTT. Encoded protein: CASSRTGNTEAFF.

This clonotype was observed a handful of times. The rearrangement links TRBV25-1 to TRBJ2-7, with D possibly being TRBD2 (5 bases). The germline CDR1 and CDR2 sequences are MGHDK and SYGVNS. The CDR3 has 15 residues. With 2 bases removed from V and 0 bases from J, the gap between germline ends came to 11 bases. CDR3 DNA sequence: TGTGCCAGCAGTGAAGGAGGCAGCTACTCCTACGAGCAGTACTTC. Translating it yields CASSEGGSYSYEQYF.

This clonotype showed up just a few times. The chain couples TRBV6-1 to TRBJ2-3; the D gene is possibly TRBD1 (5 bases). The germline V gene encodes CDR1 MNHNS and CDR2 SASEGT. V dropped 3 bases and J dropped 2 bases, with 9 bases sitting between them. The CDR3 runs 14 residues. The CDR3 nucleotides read TGTGCCAGCAGTGACGGACACCTCACAGATACGCAGTATTTT. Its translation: CASSDGHLTDTQYF.

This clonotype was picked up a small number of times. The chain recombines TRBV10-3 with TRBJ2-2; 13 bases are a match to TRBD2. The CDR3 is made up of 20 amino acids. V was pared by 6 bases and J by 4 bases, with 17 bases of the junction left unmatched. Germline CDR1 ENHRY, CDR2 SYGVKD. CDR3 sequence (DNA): TGTGCCATCAGCCCGGGACTAGCGGGACCAACGCCGGTTCGCACCGGGGAGCTGTTTTTT. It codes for CAISPGLAGPTPVRTGELFF.

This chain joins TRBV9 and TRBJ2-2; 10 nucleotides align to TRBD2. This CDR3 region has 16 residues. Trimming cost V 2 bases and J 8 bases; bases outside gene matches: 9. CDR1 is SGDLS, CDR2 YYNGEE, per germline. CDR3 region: CASSVASGRVPGELFF. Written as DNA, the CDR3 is TGTGCCAGCAGCGTGGCTAGCGGGAGAGTACCGGGGGAGCTGTTTTTT.

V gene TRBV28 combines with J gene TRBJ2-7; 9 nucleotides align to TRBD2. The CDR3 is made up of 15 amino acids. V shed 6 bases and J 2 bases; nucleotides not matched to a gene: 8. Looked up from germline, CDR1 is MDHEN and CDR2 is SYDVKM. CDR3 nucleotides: TGTGCCAGCAGACCGCGCAGCGGGGGGCCCTACGAGCAGTACTTC. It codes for CASRPRSGGPYEQYF. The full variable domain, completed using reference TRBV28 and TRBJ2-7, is DVKVTQSSRYLVKRTGEKVFLECVQDMDHENMFWYRQDPGLGLRLIYFSYDVKMKEKGDIPEGYSVSREKKERFSLILESASTNQTSMYLCASRPRSGGPYEQYFGPGTRLTVT.